This TCR beta chain is from a study of CD8 T cells in Susac syndrome. On the study more broadly: The Susac syndrome patients that were sequenced included more than 5 with active disease and under 10 in remission. Blood was drawn from Susac syndrome patients while they were therapy-naive, on corticosteroids, or on intravenous immunoglobulin alone.

Germline trimming cut 5 bases from V and 1 base from J; bases unmatched to any gene: 2. CDR1 SGHRS and CDR2 YFSETQ come from the germline V gene. The length of the CDR3 is 15 residues. Random-hexamer reverse transcription was applied to roughly 0.5 to 1 ug RNA. TCRdb re-derived calls from the immunoSEQ multiplex PCR reads in MiXCR, one entry per CDR3 protein. The table lists some 140,000 distinct CDR3 sequences, 95% of them singletons. The chain carries TRBV5-1 and TRBJ2-5; 13 positions agree with TRBD2. This clonotype was sampled from a human donor with Susac syndrome. The specimen sequenced was CD8+ T cells from PBMCs. The CDR3 sequence: CASRLAGGPQETQYF. Written as DNA, the CDR3 is TGCGCCAGCAGACTAGCGGGAGGGCCCCAAGAGACCCAGTACTTC.